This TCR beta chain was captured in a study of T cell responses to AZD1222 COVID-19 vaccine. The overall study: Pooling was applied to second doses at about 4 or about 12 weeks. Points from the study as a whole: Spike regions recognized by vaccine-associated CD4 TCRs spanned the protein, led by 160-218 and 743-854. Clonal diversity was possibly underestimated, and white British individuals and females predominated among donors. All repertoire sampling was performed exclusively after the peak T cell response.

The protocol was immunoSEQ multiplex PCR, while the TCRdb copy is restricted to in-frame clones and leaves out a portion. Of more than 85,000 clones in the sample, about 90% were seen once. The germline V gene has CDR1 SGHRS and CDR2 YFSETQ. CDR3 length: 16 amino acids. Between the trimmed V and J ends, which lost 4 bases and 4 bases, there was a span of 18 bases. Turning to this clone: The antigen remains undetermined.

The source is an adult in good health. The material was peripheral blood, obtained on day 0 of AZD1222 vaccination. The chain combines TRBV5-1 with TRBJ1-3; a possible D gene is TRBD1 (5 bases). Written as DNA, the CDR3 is TGCGCCAGCAGCCAAGACCCCAGGGCGGGAGGAAACACCATATATTTT. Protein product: CASSQDPRAGGNTIYF.